The present entry profiles one T cell receptor (beta chain) with its context. CDR1 is SQVTM and CDR2 is ANQGSEA in the germline V gene. After removal of 6 bases from V and 5 bases from J, the junction contained 7 bases not matched to a gene. The CDR3 runs to 12 residues. The assay was immunoSEQ multiplex PCR, and TCRdb's table has in-frame clones only and misses some. Counted here are approximately 270,000 clones, 91% occurring once; the ten biggest clones make up approximately 1.2%. This sample is part of a study of blood T cell repertoires in COVID-19. The receptor was derived from a human donor in a cohort exposed to, infected with or recovered from COVID-19 (not recorded which). The donor label of this sample is uncertain. The chain couples TRBV29-1 to TRBJ2-7, with 7 bases that match TRBD1. The specimen sequenced was PBMCs or T cells enriched from blood (not recorded which). The CDR3 DNA is TGCAGCGTGGGAGACAGGGTGGACGAGCAGTACTTC. Encoded protein: CSVGDRVDEQYF.